This TCR beta chain was found in a study of Tregs in tolerant kidney transplant recipients. Study results and caveats: The most relevant donor-specific Treg TCRbeta repertoire apparently came from expansion with activated donor B cells. Biological reproducibility was not directly addressed, but technical replication error appeared minimal. The small number of patients limits these findings pending further validation.

As to this clone: What it binds is unknown.

Thawed PBMCs were FACS-sorted into unstimulated CD4+CD25+CD127- regulatory T cells, CD4+CD25- non-regulatory cells, CD4 and CD8 cells. From germline, CDR1 is GTSNPN and CDR2 SVGIG (reference sequence). This CDR3 is 12 amino acids long. Trimming removed 7 bases at V and 0 bases at J, with 9 bases between. Libraries were prepared by immunoSEQ multiplex PCR; TCRdb keeps only in-frame clonotypes and omits some of them. Of some 240,000 clones in the sample, 80% to 85% were seen once. The sequence came from a human donor in good health. The rearrangement uses TRBV30 and TRBJ1-1; D unclear. The source material was CD4+ T cells from blood. The CDR3: CASSGVNTEAFF. CDR3 nucleotide sequence: TGTGCCTCCTCCGGGGTGAACACTGAAGCTTTCTTT.